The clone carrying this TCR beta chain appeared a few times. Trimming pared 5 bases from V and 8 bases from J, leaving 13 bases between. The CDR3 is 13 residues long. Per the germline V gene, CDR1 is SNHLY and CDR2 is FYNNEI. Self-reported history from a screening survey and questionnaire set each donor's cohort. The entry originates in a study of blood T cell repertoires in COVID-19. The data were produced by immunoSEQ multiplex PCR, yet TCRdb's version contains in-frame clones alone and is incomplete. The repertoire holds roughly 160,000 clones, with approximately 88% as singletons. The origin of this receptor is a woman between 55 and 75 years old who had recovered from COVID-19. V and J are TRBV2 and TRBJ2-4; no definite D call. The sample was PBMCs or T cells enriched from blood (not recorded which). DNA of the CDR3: TGTGCCAGCAGTCAAACAGAGTCGGACATTCAGTACTTC. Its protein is CASSQTESDIQYF.